The 16 T cell receptor beta chains reported below all come from one sample, sequenced in a study of blood T cell repertoires in COVID-19. Some clones are missing from TCRdb's copy, which holds only in-frame ones; the method was immunoSEQ multiplex PCR. The data hold over 130,000 clones, with 75% to 80% observed a single time. The sequenced material came from PBMCs or T cells enriched from blood (not recorded which). The receptor source for this set is a woman aged 50 to 65 who had recovered from COVID-19.

The gene calls are TRBV14 and TRBJ2-3, with TRBD2 matching 7 bases. Trimming at V came to 2 bases and at J to 0 bases, leaving 8 bases not matched to a gene. CDR1 SGHDN and CDR2 FVKESK come from the germline V gene. CDR3 size: 17 residues. The CDR3 spells CASSQFFQGGSTDTQYF. The DNA for the CDR3 is TGTGCCAGCAGCCAATTCTTCCAGGGAGGGAGCACAGATACGCAGTATTTT.

This clone was detected a few times. J is TRBJ1-4 and V is TRBV29-1, with D uncertain. CDR3 length: 12 residues. Trimming left V 0 bases short and J 11 bases short, with 10 bases between. The V gene's germline CDR1 is SQVTM and CDR2 ANQGSEA. The CDR3 DNA reads TGCAGCGTTGAAGATGCGGAGGATAAACTGTTTTTT. This gives the protein CSVEDAEDKLFF.

This clone was picked up one time. The rearrangement uses TRBV2 and TRBJ2-4; a possible D gene is TRBD1 (5 bases). The V and J ends lost 3 bases and 0 bases respectively, with 6 bases between them. From germline, CDR1 is SNHLY and CDR2 FYNNEI. CDR3 length: 14 amino acids. CDR3: CASSDRVAKNIQYF. Here the CDR3 DNA reads TGTGCCAGCAGTGACAGGGTAGCCAAAAACATTCAGTACTTC.

This chain links TRBV10-3 with TRBJ2-7; 7 bases agree with TRBD2. V shed 0 bases, J shed 2 bases, and the junction held 4 bases outside the gene matches. The CDR3 totals 15 residues. CDR1 is ENHRY, CDR2 SYGVKD, per germline. The CDR3 DNA follows: TGTGCCATCAGTGAGTCAGCGGGGACCACCTACGAGCAGTACTTC. Its translation: CAISESAGTTYEQYF.

This rearrangement joins TRBV5-5 to TRBJ2-2, with D tentatively TRBD2 (6 bases). The CDR3 contains 16 residues. Germline CDR1 and CDR2: SGHKS and YYEKEE (reference sequence). Trimming stripped 0 bases from V and 1 base from J, with 10 bases between. CDR3 sequence reads: CASSLAPAGNTGELFF. CDR3 nucleotides: TGTGCCAGCAGCTTGGCCCCAGCGGGGAACACCGGGGAGCTGTTTTTT.

Written as DNA, the CDR3 is TGTGCCAGCAGTTCCGGGACAGTAGCCTACGAGCAGTACTTC. It codes for CASSSGTVAYEQYF. The rearrangement uses TRBV28 and TRBJ2-7; 7 bases match TRBD1. The J segment lost 2 bases and the V segment lost 4 bases, leaving 5 bases of the junction unmatched. CDR1 and CDR2 from the germline V gene are MDHEN and SYDVKM. The length of the CDR3 is 14 residues.

The V call is TRBV5-6, the J call TRBJ1-5; D possibly corresponds to TRBD1 (5 bases). This CDR3 contains 14 residues. The V gene's germline CDR1 is SGHDT and CDR2 YYEEEE. V dropped 0 bases and J dropped 7 bases, with 11 bases sitting between them. DNA of the CDR3: TGTGCCAGCAGCTTGGGCGGGGGAGGACAGCCCCAGCATTTT. Its protein product is CASSLGGGGQPQHF.

This clone has only a few counts. V is TRBV28 and J is TRBJ1-2; tentative D call: TRBD1 (5 bases). This CDR3 spans 15 amino acids. In germline, CDR1 is MDHEN, CDR2 SYDVKM. V shed 4 bases and J shed 0 bases, with 12 bases lying between them. The CDR3 DNA is TGTGCCAGCAGTTCCAGGGTAGGAGCTAACTATGGCTACACCTTC. This encodes CASSSRVGANYGYTF.

The chain has TRBV5-4 and TRBJ2-1; tentatively, D is TRBD2 (6 bases). This CDR3 contains 16 residues. CDR1 is SGHNT and CDR2 is YYREEE in the germline V gene (reference sequence). The V end was cut by 1 base, the J end by 4 bases, with 15 bases between. DNA for the CDR3: TGTGCCAGCAGCTTGTTAGCGGACCCACGGTACAATGAGCAGTTCTTC. Protein sequence: CASSLLADPRYNEQFF.

The chain employs TRBV18 and TRBJ1-1; D is ambiguous. Per the germline V gene, CDR1 is KGHSH and CDR2 is LQKENI. The CDR3 is 17 residues long. The germline V and J ends were trimmed by 1 base and 1 base, with 16 bases remaining between them. The CDR3 protein is CASSPRNTLVPNTEAFF. The CDR3, as DNA: TGTGCCAGCTCACCACGAAATACACTAGTTCCGAACACTGAAGCTTTCTTT. The entire variable domain, with the rest obtained from reference TRBV18 and TRBJ1-1, is as follows: NAGVMQNPRHLVRRRGQEARLRCSPMKGHSHVYWYRQLPEEGLKFMVYLQKENIIDESGMPKERFSAEFPKEGPSILRIQQVVRGDSAAYFCASSPRNTLVPNTEAFFGQGTRLTVV.

The chain combines TRBV9 with TRBJ2-7; 7 nucleotides align to TRBD1. The CDR3 covers 15 residues. V was clipped by 0 bases and J by 3 bases; unmatched bases: 6. Per germline, CDR1 SGDLS and CDR2 YYNGEE. In nucleotides, the CDR3 is TGTGCCAGCAGCGTAGATCACAGGGGTGACTACGAGCAGTACTTC. Protein sequence: CASSVDHRGDYEQYF.

This clone has a handful of counts. J is TRBJ1-1 and V is TRBV2; D uncertain. Germline CDR1 SNHLY, CDR2 FYNNEI. CDR3 length: 13 amino acids. Trimming stripped 6 bases from V and 1 base from J, with 9 bases between. In nucleotides, the CDR3 is TGTGCCAGCAGGGGCGCAGGGAACACTGAAGCTTTCTTT. This encodes CASRGAGNTEAFF.

The J gene is TRBJ2-7, the V gene TRBV5-1; 7 bases align to TRBD2. Germline V gene data show CDR1 as SGHRS and CDR2 as YFSETQ. Trimming removed 1 base from V and 4 bases from J; junction bases left unmatched: 11. The CDR3 totals 16 residues. The CDR3 spells CASSLRGGGLGYEQYF. For the CDR3, the DNA is TGCGCCAGCAGCTTGCGTGGCGGTGGACTAGGATACGAGCAGTACTTC.

V gene TRBV1 combines with J gene TRBJ2-1; the table's D call, TRBD2, was not checked against the DNA. TRBV1 is a known pseudogene. This CDR3 has 15 residues. The CDR3 region is CTSSRVRPAYNEQFF. CDR3 sequence (DNA): TGCACCAGCAGCCGAGTCCGTCCCGCCTACAATGAGCAGTTCTTC.

The chain employs TRBV27 and TRBJ1-2; TRBD1 aligns across 11 bases. Germline CDR1 is MNHEY and CDR2 is SMNVEV (reference sequence). V trimming: 8 bases; J trimming: 5 bases; junction bases outside the gene matches: 10. The CDR3 is 15 residues long. This CDR3 reads CASRPGQGDIYGYTF. CDR3 DNA: TGTGCCAGCCGTCCGGGACAGGGGGATATTTATGGCTACACCTTC.

The chain couples TRBV9 to TRBJ1-3; a possible D gene is TRBD1 (6 bases). Germline V gene sequence: CDR1 SGDLS, CDR2 YYNGEE. With 0 bases removed from V and 0 bases from J, the gap between germline ends came to 16 bases. The CDR3 has 18 residues. DNA for the CDR3: TGTGCCAGCAGCGTAGAGGGAGTAGGACAGCACTCTGGAAACACCATATATTTT. As protein: CASSVEGVGQHSGNTIYF.